The TCR beta chain under discussion was sequenced for a study of identifying expanded T cells in peripheral blood. The CDR3 loop spans 17 amino acids. The germline V gene has CDR1 GTSNPN and CDR2 SVGIG (reference sequence). Trimming stripped 0 bases from V and 4 bases from J, with 16 bases between. The repertoire was sequenced with immunoSEQ multiplex PCR; TCRdb's copy has only in-frame clones and lacks some. The sample holds approximately 100,000 clones, about 83% seen once. Sequences were obtained from blood. The chain carries TRBV30 and TRBJ1-6, with D perhaps matching TRBD1 (5 bases). The source is a person aged 18 to 70 in good health. The DNA for the CDR3 is TGTGCCTGGAGTGTACGGATCAGGGTTGGGTATAATTCACCCCTCCACTTT. The encoded protein is CAWSVRIRVGYNSPLHF. Looking up the rest from reference TRBV30 and TRBJ1-6 gives the full variable domain: SQTIHQWPATLVQPVGSPLSLECTVEGTSNPNLYWYRQAAGRGLQLLFYSVGIGQISSEVPQNLSASRPQDRQFILSSKKLLLSDSGFYLCAWSVRIRVGYNSPLHFGNGTRLTVT.